There are many counts of the clone carrying this T cell receptor (beta chain). Its antigen is not identified. Attachment of unique molecular identifiers to individual cDNA molecules was performed. TCRdb processed the 5' RACE reads anew with MiXCR; each CDR3 protein has one entry. The sample consists of tens of thousands of distinct CDR3 sequences, 5% to 7% of them appearing once. With 5 bases clipped from V and 7 bases from J, the junction kept 20 bases outside the gene matches. Germline V gives CDR1 LGHDT, CDR2 YNNKEL (reference sequence). The CDR3 length is 20 residues. The entry originates in a study of early T cells in non-severe SARS-CoV-2 infection. Looking at the study overall: It was bulk RNA from unsorted whole blood that was sequenced, and the chains were unpaired.

General study results and limits: Clonotype matching in VDJdb favored anti-spike CD8 responses and did not capture private and CD4 specificities.

The rearrangement joins TRBV3-1 to TRBJ2-1; 13 bases align to TRBD2. The TCR originated in an adult who was a healthcare worker with PCR-confirmed SARS-CoV-2 infection or an uninfected control (not recorded which). Material: whole blood. As DNA, the CDR3 is TGTGCCAGCAGCTCACAGCAGTCTTTTACTAGCGGGAGGGCCGTTAATGAGCAGTTCTTC. The encoded protein is CASSSQQSFTSGRAVNEQFF.